The present TCR beta chain was sequenced within a study of blood T cell repertoires in COVID-19 (dated by TCRdb to about 2020). Regarding the complete study: Collaborator samples came from the United States, Italy and Spain and covered acute and convalescent phases of COVID-19. The material from the prospective study consisted of cDNA or gDNA derived from T cells, B-cell-depleted T cells, or PBMCs. Deeply sampled blood TCRbeta repertoires from subjects exposed to, actively infected with, or recovered from COVID-19 were included in the dataset. The repertoires were made available in a free public database intended to serve as a resource for research on the immune response to SARS-CoV-2. The samples were drawn from the first 160 participants of the ongoing ImmuneRACE study and from under 1,500 subjects provided by 6 global collaborators. The sample metadata nearly always contained a de-identified subject ID, COVID-19 status, age in years and sex. Where available, HLA class I and class II types were taken from metadata supplied by the sample provider and were not determined by assay-based typing. The full study reports these points: Clinical and demographic metadata were provided uncurated, with the amount varying by source and participant.

Trimming accounts for 5 bases at V and 4 bases at J, while the number of junction bases matched to no gene is 17. CDR1 and CDR2, per the germline V gene (reference sequence), are PRHDT and FYEKMQ. The CDR3, cysteine through phenylalanine, is 18 amino acids long. Kept here is only the CDR3 DNA, which spans 54 bases and is read in frame from base 1. Collaborating institutions collected whole blood in K2EDTA tubes following their own protocols. For TCRbeta analysis, collaborators shipped samples as frozen whole blood, isolated PBMCs, or DNA extracted from either of those sample types. TCRbeta CDR3 regions were amplified from genomic DNA by means of the immunoSEQ Assay, a bias-controlled multiplex PCR. In the authors' own workflow: Nucleated cell counts per sample were estimated from amplification of reference gene primers within the assay. Sequence reads were collapsed and filtered to measure the absolute abundance of every unique TCRbeta CDR3 rearrangement. For each sample, productive Simpson clonality was calculated as the square root of Simpson's diversity index over productive rearrangements. TCRdb's version of the immuneACCESS table is confined to in-frame rearrangements and falls short of the full clone set. An unresolved V gene accounts for under half of the shortfall where checked; the remainder is of unknown origin. V, J and clone size were drawn from that table, and D and trimming were deduced from the DNA. Across this sample there are 200,000 to 250,000 clones, with over 80% seen only once. The top ten clonotypes cover about 6.3% of the sample.

For this clone: It has no known antigen specificity. There are no base qualities to consult, and no much larger clone falls within one base.

The sequence joins TRBV13 to TRBJ1-1, with 9 bases matching TRBD1. The clonotype originates from a woman aged 55-70 years with active or convalescent COVID-19. Sequenced material: peripheral blood. The CDR3 sequence is CASSPEGQGELSGTEAFF. The DNA sequence follows: TGTGCCAGCAGCCCAGAGGGACAGGGTGAGTTGTCGGGCACTGAAGCTTTCTTT.